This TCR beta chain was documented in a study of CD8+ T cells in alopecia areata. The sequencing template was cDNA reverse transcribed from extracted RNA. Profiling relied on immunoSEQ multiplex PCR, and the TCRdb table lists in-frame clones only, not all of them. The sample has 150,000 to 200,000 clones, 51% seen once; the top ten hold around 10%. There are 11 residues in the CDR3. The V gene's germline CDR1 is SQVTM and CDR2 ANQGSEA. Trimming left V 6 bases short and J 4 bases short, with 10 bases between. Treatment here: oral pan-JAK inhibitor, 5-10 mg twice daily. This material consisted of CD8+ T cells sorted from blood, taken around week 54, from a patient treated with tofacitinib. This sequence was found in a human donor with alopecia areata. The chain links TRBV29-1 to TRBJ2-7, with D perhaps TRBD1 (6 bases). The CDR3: CSVDDRYEQYF. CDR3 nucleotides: TGCAGCGTGGACGACAGGTACGAGCAGTACTTC.